The present T cell receptor (beta chain) was sequenced within a study of blood T cell repertoires in COVID-19. Study at large: T cells, B-cell-depleted T cells, or PBMCs provided the cDNA or gDNA that served as material.

The germline CDR1 and CDR2 sequences are SGHVS and FQNEAQ. Trimming cost V 6 bases and J 4 bases; bases outside gene matches: 12. The length of the CDR3 is 17 residues. Clones were sequenced by immunoSEQ multiplex PCR, and TCRdb holds only the in-frame ones, with some missing. This table holds roughly 220,000 clones, around 80% found once. The sample comprised peripheral blood. This sequence was found in a woman in her sixties or seventies who had recovered from COVID-19. The chain has TRBV7-8 and TRBJ2-1, with TRBD2 matching over 10 bases. CDR3 nucleotide sequence: TGTGCCAGCAGATCTTCCCAACTAGCGGGGAGATACAATGAGCAGTTCTTC. Protein sequence: CASRSSQLAGRYNEQFF.